This entry is about one TCR beta chain. These data come from a study of identical twins. One entry per CDR3 protein, called by TCRdb with MiXCR from the 5' RACE reads. The sample carries about 520,000 distinct CDR3 sequences, 22% recorded once. Looked up from germline, CDR1 is SEHNR and CDR2 is FQNEAQ (reference sequence). The germline V and J ends were trimmed by 5 bases and 7 bases, with 17 bases remaining between them. The CDR3 is made up of 14 amino acids. The data also belong to a second study, concerning T cells expressing NK-cell markers.

The sequenced sample consisted of CD4+ T cells sorted from blood. This chain links TRBV7-9 with TRBJ1-2; no definite D call. This TCR was sampled from a woman aged 18-29 years in good health. CDR3 DNA sequence: TGTGCCAGCAGCGAAACTAAGGCTGGTCTTGGCTACACCTTC. Protein: CASSETKAGLGYTF.